Shown below are 5 T cell receptor beta chains from a single sample sequenced in a study of cytomegalovirus exposure and HLA in healthy donors (dated by TCRdb to about 2017). The library was obtained by the immunoSEQ multiplex PCR assay. A mixture of 60 forward primers for TCR Vbeta segments and 13 reverse primers for TCR Jbeta segments was used in the multiplex PCR. Not all clones reach the TCRdb copy of this immuneACCESS table, which keeps in-frame sequences only. Checked studies attribute under half of the gap to unresolved V genes and leave the rest unexplained. Across this sample there are some 210,000 clones, with approximately 80% seen only once. The ten largest clonotypes hold 3.5% to 4% of the sample. The sequenced material came from PBMCs. These receptors were collected from a male donor in good health and CMV-seronegative.

J is TRBJ1-5 and V is TRBV10-3, with no clear D. Germline V gene sequence: CDR1 ENHRY, CDR2 SYGVKD. The CDR3 totals 15 residues. The V end lost 2 bases, the J end lost 0 bases, and 8 bases lay between the germline ends. CDR3 sequence reads: CAISEDTNSNQPQHF. CDR3 in DNA: TGTGCCATCAGTGAGGACACGAATAGCAATCAGCCCCAGCATTTT.

The chain employs TRBV6-5 and TRBJ2-7; no firm D call. Germline V gene sequence: CDR1 MNHEY, CDR2 SVGAGI. This CDR3 has 12 amino acids. Trimming took 1 base from V and 4 from J, leaving 5 bases between them. The CDR3 spells CASSYYGYEQYF. The CDR3 region has the DNA TGTGCCAGCAGTTACTACGGGTACGAGCAGTACTTC.

V and J are TRBV5-1 and TRBJ1-2; no firm D call. Trimming shortened V by 0 bases and J by 7 bases, and 13 bases separated the two germline ends. Per germline, CDR1 SGHRS and CDR2 YFSETQ. This CDR3 is 14 amino acids long. CDR3 sequence (DNA): TGCGCCAGCAGCTTGGCCGGTATCGCGTCTGGCTACACCTTC. Its translation: CASSLAGIASGYTF.

The chain links TRBV19 to TRBJ2-7; tentative D call: TRBD2 (5 bases). V lost 0 bases and J 4 bases, leaving 10 bases between the germline ends. Germline loops: CDR1 LNHDA, CDR2 SQIVND (reference sequence). This CDR3 is 14 amino acids long. The CDR3 bases are TGTGCCAGTAGTATAGATCAACCGGGGTACGAGCAGTACTTC. Amino acids: CASSIDQPGYEQYF.

The J gene is TRBJ2-1, the V gene TRBV9; 11 bases are a match to TRBD2. This CDR3 has 16 amino acids. V lost 5 bases to trimming and J lost 5 bases; unmatched junction nucleotides: 9. Germline CDR1 SGDLS, CDR2 YYNGEE. Here the CDR3 reads CASSETSGSWNNEQFF. The CDR3 bases are TGTGCCAGCAGTGAAACTAGCGGGAGCTGGAACAATGAGCAGTTCTTC.